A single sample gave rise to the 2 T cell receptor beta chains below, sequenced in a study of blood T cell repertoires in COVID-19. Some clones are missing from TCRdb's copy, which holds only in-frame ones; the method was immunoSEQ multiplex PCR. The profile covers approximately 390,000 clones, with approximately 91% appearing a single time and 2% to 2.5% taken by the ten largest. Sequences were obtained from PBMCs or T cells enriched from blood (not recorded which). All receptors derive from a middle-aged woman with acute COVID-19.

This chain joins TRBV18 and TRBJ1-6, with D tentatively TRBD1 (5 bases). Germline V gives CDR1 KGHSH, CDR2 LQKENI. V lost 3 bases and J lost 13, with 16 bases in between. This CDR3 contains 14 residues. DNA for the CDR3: TGTGCCAGCTCACCTGGGACTGGGTCATCGCCCCTCCACTTT. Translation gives CASSPGTGSSPLHF.

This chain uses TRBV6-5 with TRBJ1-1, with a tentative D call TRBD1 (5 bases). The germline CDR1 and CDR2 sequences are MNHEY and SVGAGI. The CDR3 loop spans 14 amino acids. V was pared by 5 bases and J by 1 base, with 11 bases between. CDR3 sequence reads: CASSPSGGNTEAFF. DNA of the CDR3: TGTGCCAGCAGTCCCTCGGGGGGGAACACTGAAGCTTTCTTT.